This T cell receptor (beta chain) was documented in a study of T-cell reconstitution after alpha-beta-depleted transplantation in children. Germline V gives CDR1 LGHDT, CDR2 YNNKEL (reference sequence). The V gene end was trimmed by 0 bases and the J gene end by 5 bases; junction bases not matched to a gene: 7. CDR3 length equals 17 residues. This clonotype has ten or more counts. This sample's TCRbeta library carried unique molecular identifier barcodes. TCRdb reanalysed the PCR reads using MiXCR and keeps one entry per CDR3 protein. The sample includes 230,000 or so distinct CDR3 sequences, around 12% of them seen just once.

The sample was PBMCs from the stem cell graft donor, taken from the stem cell graft. The clonotype was recovered from a human donor who donated a stem cell graft to a child with acute lymphoblastic leukemia. V usage is TRBV3-1 and J usage is TRBJ2-3; 11 bases match TRBD2. CDR3 sequence reads: CASSQETSGGWGDTQYF. The CDR3 DNA reads as TGTGCCAGCAGCCAAGAAACTAGCGGGGGTTGGGGAGATACGCAGTATTTT.